Shown below are 24 T cell receptor beta chains from a single sample sequenced in a study of Ad26.COV2.S vaccination and SARS-CoV-2 variants. The treatment here: around 19 received Ad26.COV2.S at low or high dose, single or two shots; about 5 received placebo; per-sample allocation not given. It was on day 63 after the first vaccine or placebo injection that samples were taken. Clones were read by immunoSEQ multiplex PCR, and TCRdb kept only the in-frame ones, dropping some. The data show more than 300,000 clones, around four fifths seen once. Sample: peripheral blood, taken in a trial of Ad26.COV2.S vaccine versus placebo. The source is a person aged 18-65 years who received the Ad26.COV2.S COVID-19 vaccine or a placebo.

The gene calls are TRBV19 and TRBJ2-2, with D unresolved. With 3 bases removed from V and 2 bases from J, the gap between germline ends came to 13 bases. The CDR3 has 16 residues. Germline loops: CDR1 LNHDA, CDR2 SQIVND (reference sequence). CDR3 DNA sequence: TGTGCCAGTAGTATTGTTTCTACCTTCAACACCGGGGAGCTGTTTTTT. Translating it yields CASSIVSTFNTGELFF.

The rearrangement joins TRBV7-8 to TRBJ1-2, with unresolved D. Germline V gene data show CDR1 as SGHVS and CDR2 as FQNEAQ. This CDR3 spans 14 amino acids. V dropped 5 bases and J dropped 0 bases, with 10 bases sitting between them. For the CDR3, the DNA is TGTGCCAGCAGCCTTTATGAGACTAACTATGGCTACACCTTC. Amino acids: CASSLYETNYGYTF.

This chain connects TRBV5-1 to TRBJ2-3; D gene ambiguous. Germline CDR1 reads SGHRS; CDR2 reads YFSETQ. The CDR3 extends over 13 amino acids. V was cut by 4 bases and J by 0 bases, with 6 bases left in between. The CDR3 is CASSPTSTDTQYF. The CDR3, as DNA: TGCGCCAGCAGCCCGACGAGCACAGATACGCAGTATTTT.

This clone has just one count. An end of the junction differs from the germline gene, which may be a read error. For the CDR3, the DNA is TGTGCCAGCAGCAAAGACAGGGCAGACTATAATTCACCCCTCCACTTT. This translates into CASSKDRADYNSPLHF. This chain connects TRBV3-1 (or the pseudogene TRBV3-2) to TRBJ1-6; 7 nucleotides line up with TRBD1. CDR1 and CDR2 (germline): LGHDT, YNNKEL (reference sequence). This CDR3 region has 16 residues.

This rearrangement joins TRBV18 to TRBJ2-1; no definite D call. V was shortened by 2 bases and J by 0 bases, with 8 bases between the two germline ends. CDR1 is KGHSH and CDR2 is LQKENI in the germline V gene. The CDR3 extends over 15 amino acids. CDR3 DNA sequence: TGTGCCAGCTCACCAGCTGGGCGCTCCTACAATGAGCAGTTCTTC. Protein sequence: CASSPAGRSYNEQFF.

Of note for this clone: Its ends do not fully match the called genes, so a read error is possible. V usage is TRBV15 and J usage is TRBJ2-7, with D tentatively TRBD1 (6 bases). Germline assignment: CDR1 LNHNV and CDR2 YYDKDF (reference sequence). The CDR3 totals 13 residues. The CDR3 is CATSRDGQRQGNF. CDR3 sequence (DNA): TGTGCCACCAGCAGAGATGGTCAACGTCAGGGGAACTTC.

The chain couples TRBV29-1 to TRBJ2-1; D remains ambiguous. Germline loops: CDR1 SQVTM, CDR2 ANQGSEA. V lost 5 bases, J lost 4 bases, and 9 bases lay in between. The CDR3 is 12 amino acids. Here the CDR3 reads CSVFQEYNEQFF. The CDR3 DNA sequence: TGCAGCGTTTTTCAGGAATACAATGAGCAGTTCTTC.

The V and J genes are TRBV7-9 and TRBJ2-1, with D possibly called TRBD1 or TRBD2 (6 bases each). Trimming removed 7 bases from V and 5 bases from J, with 24 bases in between. Per the germline V gene, CDR1 is SEHNR and CDR2 is FQNEAQ (reference sequence). The CDR3 has 17 residues. The CDR3 region is CASNFIAGTPGDNEQFF. The DNA for the CDR3 is TGTGCCAGCAACTTTATCGCGGGGACACCCGGGGACAATGAGCAGTTCTTC.

This chain uses TRBV27 with TRBJ2-7; D unresolved. With 8 bases removed from V and 2 bases from J, the gap between germline ends came to 10 bases. Germline CDR1 and CDR2: MNHEY and SMNVEV (reference sequence). CDR3 length equals 12 residues. The CDR3 DNA reads as TGTGCCAGCCCGGCCCCCCCCTACGAGCAGTACTTC. Amino acid sequence: CASPAPPYEQYF.

The V and J genes are TRBV4-2 and TRBJ1-1; TRBD1 matches 9 bases. CDR3 length: 15 residues. CDR1 is LGHNA, CDR2 YNFKEQ, per germline. The V and J ends lost 0 bases and 7 bases, in that order; junction bases with no gene match: 6. This CDR3 is CASSQDYRGLGEAFF. DNA for the CDR3: TGTGCCAGCAGCCAAGATTACAGGGGGCTTGGTGAAGCTTTCTTT.

The rearrangement uses TRBV7-2 and TRBJ1-2, with D hard to call. CDR1 and CDR2 (germline): SGHTA, FQGNSA. Between the trimmed V and J ends, which lost 3 bases and 4 bases, there was a span of 15 bases. This CDR3 is 15 amino acids long. CDR3 sequence reads: CASSFRRDGPYGYTF. CDR3 DNA sequence: TGTGCCAGCAGCTTCCGGCGGGATGGGCCCTATGGCTACACCTTC.

The V call is TRBV2, the J call TRBJ2-1; 9 bases map to TRBD1. V trimming: 6 bases; J trimming: 7 bases; junction bases outside the gene matches: 4. Germline loops: CDR1 SNHLY, CDR2 FYNNEI. This CDR3 has 13 amino acids. The CDR3 here is CASRGQGMNEQFF. The CDR3, as DNA: TGTGCCAGCAGGGGACAGGGAATGAATGAGCAGTTCTTC.

This chain links TRBV4-1 with TRBJ1-5; possible D gene TRBD1, 6 bases. V was pared by 0 bases and J by 6 bases, with 12 bases between. This CDR3 region has 15 residues. Germline CDR1 reads MGHRA; CDR2 reads YSYEKL. The CDR3 loop is CASSQEAGEGQPQHF. The CDR3 nucleotides read TGCGCCAGCAGCCAAGAGGCAGGGGAAGGTCAGCCCCAGCATTTT.

This chain links TRBV18 with TRBJ1-1; TRBD1 matches 7 bases. Germline V gives CDR1 KGHSH, CDR2 LQKENI. The CDR3 contains 13 residues. V shed 8 bases, J shed 0 bases, and the junction held 3 bases outside the gene matches. In nucleotides, the CDR3 is TGTGCCAGCACAGGGGACCTGAACACTGAAGCTTTCTTT. Encoded protein: CASTGDLNTEAFF.

The chain uses TRBV7-8 and TRBJ1-5; a possible D gene is TRBD1 (5 bases). CDR1 is SGHVS, CDR2 FQNEAQ, per germline. V was clipped by 1 base and J by 5 bases, with 6 bases between them. The CDR3 spans 13 residues. The CDR3 protein is CASSLGGDQPQHF. CDR3 nucleotide sequence: TGTGCCAGCAGCTTAGGAGGGGATCAGCCCCAGCATTTT. Full variable domain (outside the CDR3, taken from reference TRBV7-8 and TRBJ1-5): GAGVSQSPRYKVAKRGQDVALRCDPISGHVSLFWYQQALGQGPEFLTYFQNEAQLDKSGLPSDRFFAERPEGSVSTLKIQRTQQEDSAVYLCASSLGGDQPQHFGDGTRLSIL.

V usage is TRBV7-9 and J usage is TRBJ1-1, with TRBD1 matching over 7 bases. Germline loops: CDR1 SEHNR, CDR2 FQNEAQ (reference sequence). The CDR3 consists of 13 residues. Unmatched junction bases numbered 2, after V lost 4 bases and J lost 3 bases. Here the CDR3 DNA reads TGTGCCAGCAGCTCGACAGGGTACACTGAAGCTTTCTTT. Translated, it gives CASSSTGYTEAFF.

V usage is TRBV10-3 and J usage is TRBJ2-5, with 7 bases identical to TRBD2. Germline CDR1 ENHRY, CDR2 SYGVKD. The CDR3 spans 13 residues. V lost 10 bases and J lost 4; bases outside the gene matches: 9. The CDR3 protein is CATCPGGLETQYF. The CDR3 DNA reads TGTGCCACCTGCCCCGGGGGGTTAGAGACCCAGTACTTC.

The chain carries TRBV1 and TRBJ2-5. TRBV1 is described as a pseudogene. The CDR3 length is 12 residues. CDR3 amino acids: CTSSHQGETQYF. CDR3 sequence (DNA): TGCACCAGCAGCCACCAAGGTGAGACCCAGTACTTC.

The rearrangement joins TRBV5-4 to TRBJ2-1, with TRBD1 matching 8 bases. J gave up 3 bases and V 4 bases, and 9 bases lay outside the gene matches. CDR3 length equals 16 residues. Germline V lookup: CDR1 SGHNT, CDR2 YYREEE (reference sequence). CDR3 amino acids: CASSVPRTGLYNEQFF. As DNA, the CDR3 is TGTGCCAGCAGCGTACCAAGGACAGGGCTCTACAATGAGCAGTTCTTC.

The chain joins TRBV11-3 to TRBJ2-5; the match to TRBD1 covers 10 bases. V lost 1 base to trimming and J lost 6 bases; unmatched junction nucleotides: 2. Germline V gene data show CDR1 as SGHNT and CDR2 as YENEEA. The CDR3 has 14 residues. CDR3 residues: CASSLGTGGKTQYF. DNA for the CDR3: TGTGCCAGCAGCTTAGGGACAGGGGGAAAGACCCAGTACTTC.

The chain carries TRBV2 and TRBJ2-1; D is possibly TRBD1 (5 bases). The CDR3 totals 14 residues. The germline CDR1 and CDR2 sequences are SNHLY and FYNNEI. Trimming removed 5 bases from V and 2 bases from J, with 10 bases in between. CDR3 loop: CASSRGQTYNEQFF. DNA for the CDR3: TGTGCCAGCAGTAGGGGCCAGACCTACAATGAGCAGTTCTTC.

The rearrangement links TRBV28 to TRBJ2-2, with D unclear. Trimming stripped 5 bases from V and 7 bases from J, with 8 bases between. The CDR3 spans 12 residues. CDR1 is MDHEN and CDR2 is SYDVKM in the germline V gene. CDR3: CASSTSGGELFF. CDR3 nucleotide sequence: TGTGCCAGCAGTACCTCTGGCGGGGAGCTGTTTTTT.

V and J are TRBV11-3 and TRBJ1-1; D is perhaps TRBD1 (6 bases). The CDR3 runs 16 residues. Trimming left V 9 bases short and J 5 bases short, with 25 bases between. The germline gives CDR1 SGHNT, CDR2 YENEEA. The chain's CDR3 is CARNTPNREMGTEAFF. CDR3 in DNA: TGTGCCAGAAACACCCCCAACAGGGAGATGGGGACTGAAGCTTTCTTT. Using reference TRBV11-3 and TRBJ1-1 for the parts outside the CDR3, the full variable domain is EAGVVQSPRYKIIEKKQPVAFWCNPISGHNTLYWYLQNLGQGPELLIRYENEEAVDDSQLPKDRFSAERLKGVDSTLKIQPAELGDSAVYLCARNTPNREMGTEAFFGQGTRLTVV.

The genes are TRBV7-9 and TRBJ1-2, with a tentative D call TRBD1 (5 bases). Germline V lookup: CDR1 SEHNR, CDR2 FQNEAQ (reference sequence). The CDR3 spans 15 residues. V lost 10 bases and J 1 base, leaving 19 bases between the germline ends. CDR3 amino acids: CANDPSTDNNYGYTF. The CDR3 bases are TGTGCCAACGACCCTTCGACAGACAATAACTATGGCTACACCTTC. The full variable domain, its missing parts supplied by reference TRBV7-9 and TRBJ1-2, is DTGVSQNPRHKITKRGQNVTFRCDPISEHNRLYWYRQTLGQGPEFLTYFQNEAQLEKSRLLSDRFSAERPKGSFSTLEIQRTEQGDSAMYLCANDPSTDNNYGYTFGSGTRLTVV.